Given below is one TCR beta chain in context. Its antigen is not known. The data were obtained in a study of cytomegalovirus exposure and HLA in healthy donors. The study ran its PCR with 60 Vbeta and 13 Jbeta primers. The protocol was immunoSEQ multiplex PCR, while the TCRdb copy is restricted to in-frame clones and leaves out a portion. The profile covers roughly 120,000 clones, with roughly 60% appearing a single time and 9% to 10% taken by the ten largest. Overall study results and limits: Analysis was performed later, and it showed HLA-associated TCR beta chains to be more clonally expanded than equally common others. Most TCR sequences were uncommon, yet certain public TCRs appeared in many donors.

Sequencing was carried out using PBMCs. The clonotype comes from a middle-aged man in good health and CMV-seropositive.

The CDR3 protein is CASRKTSGGETQYF. In nucleotides, the CDR3 is TGTGCCAGCAGGAAGACTAGCGGCGGAGAGACCCAGTACTTC. The chain has TRBV11-2 and TRBJ2-5; 9 bases are a match to TRBD2. Germline loops: CDR1 SGHAT, CDR2 FQNNGV. The CDR3 spans 14 residues. Unmatched junction bases numbered 6, after V lost 6 bases and J lost 4 bases.